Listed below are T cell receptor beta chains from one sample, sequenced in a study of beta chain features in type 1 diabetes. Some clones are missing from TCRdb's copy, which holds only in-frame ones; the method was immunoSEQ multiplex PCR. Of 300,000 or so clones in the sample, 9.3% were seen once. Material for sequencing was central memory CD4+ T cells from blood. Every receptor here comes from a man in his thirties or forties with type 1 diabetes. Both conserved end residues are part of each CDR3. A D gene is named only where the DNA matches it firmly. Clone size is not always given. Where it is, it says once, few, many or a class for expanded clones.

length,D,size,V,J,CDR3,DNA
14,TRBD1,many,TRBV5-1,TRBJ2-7,CASSLDRASYEQYF,TGCGCCAGCAGCTTAGACAGGGCCTCCTACGAGCAGTACTTC
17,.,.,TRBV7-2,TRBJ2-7,CASSLAGLDMDPYEQYF,TGTGCCAGCAGCTTAGCGGGGCTGGATATGGACCCCTACGAGCAGTACTTC
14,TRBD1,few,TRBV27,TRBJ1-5,CASAFDRGNQPQHF,TGTGCCAGCGCTTTTGACAGGGGGAATCAGCCCCAGCATTTT
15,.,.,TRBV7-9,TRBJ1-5,CASSRIGDSNQPQHF,TGTGCCAGCAGCAGGATCGGCGATAGCAATCAGCCCCAGCATTTT
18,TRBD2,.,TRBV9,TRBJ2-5,CASSAAPGLAGGPETQYF,TGTGCCAGCAGCGCCGCCCCGGGACTAGCGGGGGGGCCAGAGACCCAGTACTTC
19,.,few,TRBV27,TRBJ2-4,CASSLVRSLRARAKNIQYF,TGTGCCAGCAGTTTAGTCAGGAGTTTAAGGGCTCGAGCCAAAAACATTCAGTACTTC
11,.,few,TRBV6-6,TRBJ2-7,CASSLGGEQYF,TGTGCCAGCAGTTTAGGTGGCGAGCAGTACTTC
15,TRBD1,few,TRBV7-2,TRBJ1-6,CASSLGQHHNSPLHF,TGTGCCAGCAGCCTGGGACAGCACCATAATTCACCCCTCCACTTT
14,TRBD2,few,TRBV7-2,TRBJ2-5,CASSLAGGGETQYF,TGTGCCAGCAGCTTAGCGGGCGGGGGGGAGACCCAGTACTTC
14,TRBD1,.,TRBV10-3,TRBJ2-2,CAASQGADTGELFF,TGTGCCGCCTCACAGGGGGCGGACACCGGGGAGCTGTTTTTT
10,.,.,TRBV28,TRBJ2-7,CASRAYEQYF,TGTGCCAGCAGAGCCTACGAGCAGTACTTC
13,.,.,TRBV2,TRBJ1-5,CASRDGSNQPQHF,TGTGCAAGCCGGGACGGTAGCAATCAGCCCCAGCATTTT
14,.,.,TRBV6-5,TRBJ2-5,CASSYQFGAETQYF,TGTGCCAGCAGTTACCAGTTCGGGGCAGAGACCCAGTACTTC
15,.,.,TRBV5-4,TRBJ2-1,CASSLVRGVYNEQFF,TGTGCCAGCAGCTTGGTAAGGGGGGTCTACAATGAGCAGTTCTTC
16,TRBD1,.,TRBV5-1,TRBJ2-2,CASSDRGQVSTGELFF,TGCGCCAGCAGCGACAGGGGGCAAGTTAGCACCGGGGAGCTGTTTTTT
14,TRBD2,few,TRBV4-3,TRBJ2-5,CASSQEGLAETQYF,TGCGCCAGCAGCCAAGAGGGACTAGCGGAGACCCAGTACTTC
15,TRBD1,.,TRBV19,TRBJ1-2,CATRQGQRGNYGYTF,TGTGCCACCCGACAGGGTCAAAGGGGGAACTATGGCTACACCTTC
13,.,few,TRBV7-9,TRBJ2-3,CASSSAGTDTQYF,TGTGCCAGCAGCTCCGCAGGCACAGATACGCAGTATTTT
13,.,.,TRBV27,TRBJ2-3,CASSFQRADTQYF,TGTGCCAGCAGTTTCCAGCGAGCAGATACGCAGTATTTT
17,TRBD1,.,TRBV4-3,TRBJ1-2,CASSQDWGGTGGNGYTF,TGCGCCAGCAGCCAAGATTGGGGCGGGACAGGGGGCAATGGCTACACCTTC
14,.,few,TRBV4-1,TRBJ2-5,CASSQDPLKETQYF,TGCGCCAGCAGCCAAGATCCCTTAAAAGAGACCCAGTACTTC
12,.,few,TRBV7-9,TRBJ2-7,CASSHETGEQYF,TGTGCCAGCAGCCATGAGACCGGCGAGCAGTACTTC
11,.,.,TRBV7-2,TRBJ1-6,CASSPGGPLHF,TGTGCCAGCAGCCCCGGCGGACCCCTCCACTTT
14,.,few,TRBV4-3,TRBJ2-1,CASSQGQGVREQFF,TGCGCCAGCAGCCAAGGGCAGGGAGTACGAGAGCAGTTCTTC
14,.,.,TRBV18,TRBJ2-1,CASSPGDRSNEQFF,TGTGCCAGCTCACCGGGTGACAGGAGCAATGAGCAGTTCTTC
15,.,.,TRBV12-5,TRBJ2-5,CASGSPGYLRETQYF,TGTGCTAGTGGTAGCCCCGGTTACCTCAGGGAGACCCAGTACTTC
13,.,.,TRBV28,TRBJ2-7,CASSLIGGPEQYF,TGTGCCAGCAGTTTAATCGGGGGCCCCGAGCAGTACTTC
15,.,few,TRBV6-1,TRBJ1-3,CASSEWTPKGNTIYF,TGTGCCAGCAGTGAATGGACACCTAAAGGAAACACCATATATTTT
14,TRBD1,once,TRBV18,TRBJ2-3,CASSPTGVTDTQYF,TGTGCCAGCTCACCAACAGGGGTCACAGATACGCAGTATTTT
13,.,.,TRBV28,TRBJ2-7,CASTSQGLNEQYF,TGTGCCAGCACCTCACAGGGTTTAAACGAGCAGTACTTC
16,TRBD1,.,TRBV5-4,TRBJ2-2,CASSTRTGGGSGELFF,TGTGCCAGCAGCACCCGGACAGGGGGCGGCTCCGGGGAGCTGTTTTTT
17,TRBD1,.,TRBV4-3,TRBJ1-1,CASSQPRDRGRNTEAFF,TGCGCCAGCAGCCAACCCCGGGACAGGGGGCGAAACACTGAAGCTTTCTTT
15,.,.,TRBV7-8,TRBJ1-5,CASSLGWGNNQPQHF,TGTGCCAGCAGCTTAGGCTGGGGGAACAATCAGCCCCAGCATTTT
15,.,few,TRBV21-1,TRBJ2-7,CASSKGGVPPYEQYF,TGTGCCAGCAGCAAAGGAGGGGTGCCCCCCTACGAGCAGTACTTC
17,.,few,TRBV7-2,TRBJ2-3,CASRNARGAQSTDTQYF,TGTGCCAGCAGGAATGCAAGGGGGGCTCAAAGCACAGATACGCAGTATTTT
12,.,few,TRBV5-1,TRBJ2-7,CASSPGAYEQYF,TGCGCCAGCAGCCCGGGGGCCTACGAGCAGTACTTC
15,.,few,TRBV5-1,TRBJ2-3,CASSGGGLSTDTQYF,TGCGCCAGCAGCGGAGGGGGCCTTAGCACAGATACGCAGTATTTT
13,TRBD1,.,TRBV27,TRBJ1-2,CASSPDRVYGYTF,TGTGCCAGCAGTCCGGACAGGGTGTATGGCTACACCTTC